The 21 T cell receptor beta chains below come from one sample, sequenced in a study of control samples from healthy donors and cancer patients. TCRdb keeps only in-frame clones here, not all; method: immunoSEQ multiplex PCR. The sample records tens of thousands of clones, about 85% being singletons. Sequenced sample: formalin-fixed, paraffin-embedded tissue. The origin of the receptors is a female donor with melanoma.

The chain couples TRBV6-2 or TRBV6-3 to TRBJ2-2; 11 bases line up with TRBD2. CDR3 length equals 18 residues. Germline values: CDR1 MNHEY, CDR2 SVGEGT. V was pared by 6 bases and J by 4 bases, with 13 bases of the junction left unmatched. CDR3 DNA: TGTGCCAGCAGCACCAGGACTAGCGGGCCGCCTGGCACCGGGGAGCTGTTTTTT. Residues: CASSTRTSGPPGTGELFF.

The V and J genes are TRBV5-1 and TRBJ2-1; 12 bases fit TRBD1. This CDR3 has 16 amino acids. Germline CDR1 SGHRS, CDR2 YFSETQ. With 4 bases clipped from V and 6 bases from J, the junction kept 8 bases outside the gene matches. The CDR3 region has the DNA TGCGCCAGCAGCCCCTCGGGACAGGGGGCTCCCAATGAGCAGTTCTTC. Residues: CASSPSGQGAPNEQFF.

The CDR3 reads CASSRGSNQPQHF. In DNA form, the CDR3 reads TGTGCCAGCTCAAGAGGGAGCAATCAGCCCCAGCATTTT. This chain joins TRBV18 and TRBJ1-5; D gene unclear. The CDR3 runs 13 residues. Germline lookup yields CDR1 KGHSH and CDR2 LQKENI. V lost 5 bases, J lost 1 base, and 6 bases lay in between.

The chain has TRBV9 and TRBJ1-2; perhaps TRBD1 as D (6 bases). V was shortened by 6 bases and J by 4 bases, with 10 bases between the two germline ends. This CDR3 is 12 amino acids long. The V gene's germline CDR1 is SGDLS and CDR2 YYNGEE. In DNA, the CDR3 is TGTGCCAGCAAGGACAGCTCCTATGGCTACACCTTC. Amino acid sequence: CASKDSSYGYTF.

In its sample, this clone was seen once. The chain combines TRBV18 with TRBJ2-3; 7 nucleotides line up with TRBD1. Unmatched junction bases numbered 11, after V lost 3 bases and J lost 2 bases. The CDR3 loop spans 17 amino acids. In germline, CDR1 is KGHSH, CDR2 LQKENI. This CDR3 is CASSPFQPGQNTDTQYF. CDR3 sequence (DNA): TGTGCCAGCTCACCTTTTCAACCGGGACAGAACACAGATACGCAGTATTTT.

V gene TRBV29-1 combines with J gene TRBJ1-4; 7 bases are a match to TRBD1. Germline V gene data show CDR1 as SQVTM and CDR2 as ANQGSEA. The CDR3 sequence is 14 residues long. Trimming took 6 bases from V and 4 from J; bases not matched to a gene: 8. This chain's CDR3 is CSVTGQTYNEKLFF. The CDR3 DNA reads TGCAGCGTCACGGGACAGACATATAATGAAAAACTGTTTTTT.

J is TRBJ1-6 and V is TRBV7-8, with TRBD1 identical over 8 bases. The CDR3 loop spans 15 amino acids. CDR1 is SGHVS, CDR2 FQNEAQ, per germline. Trimming at V came to 3 bases and at J to 6 bases, leaving 4 bases not matched to a gene. CDR3 in amino acids: CASSFLDRVNSPLHF. CDR3 coding DNA: TGTGCCAGCAGCTTTCTGGACAGGGTTAATTCACCCCTCCACTTT.

This sequence joins TRBV19 and TRBJ1-6, with TRBD1 as a possible D gene (6 bases). Trimming stripped 4 bases from V and 7 bases from J, with 11 bases between. This CDR3 has 14 amino acids. Germline lookup yields CDR1 LNHDA and CDR2 SQIVND (reference sequence). CDR3 loop: CASSTRTANSPLHF. CDR3 nucleotides: TGTGCCAGTAGTACACGGACAGCCAATTCACCCCTCCACTTT.

V is TRBV7-9 and J is TRBJ1-1, with a weak D call TRBD1 (6 bases). V was cut by 7 bases and J by 4 bases, with 13 bases left in between. Germline loops: CDR1 SEHNR, CDR2 FQNEAQ (reference sequence). The CDR3 contains 13 residues. DNA of the CDR3: TGTGCCAGCAACTTCGGACAGCTCACTGAAGCTTTCTTT. Its protein product is CASNFGQLTEAFF.

The chain couples TRBV24-1 to TRBJ2-5; D ambiguous. The V end was cut by 2 bases, the J end by 2 bases, with 8 bases between. Looked up from germline, CDR1 is KGHDR and CDR2 is SFDVKD. This CDR3 has 14 residues. CDR3 nucleotides: TGTGCCACCAGTGATTCGGACCTTCAAGAGACCCAGTACTTC. It specifies CATSDSDLQETQYF.

This rearrangement joins TRBV19 to TRBJ2-1, with D perhaps matching TRBD1 (6 bases). Germline V gene sequence: CDR1 LNHDA, CDR2 SQIVND (reference sequence). The CDR3 has 11 residues. V lost 8 bases to trimming and J lost 10 bases, with 12 bases between them. In DNA form, the CDR3 reads TGTGCCAGTGGATGGGGGCTGGAGCAGTTCTTC. It codes for CASGWGLEQFF.

The chain couples TRBV10-3 to TRBJ1-1, with D perhaps TRBD1 (6 bases). With 8 bases removed from V and 6 bases from J, the gap between germline ends came to 19 bases. The CDR3 covers 14 residues. In germline, CDR1 is ENHRY, CDR2 SYGVKD. The CDR3 DNA is TGTGCCATCCGGACAGAATCCGGACGGGCTGAAGCTTTCTTT. Translating gives CAIRTESGRAEAFF.

This chain's CDR3 is CASSTQGIGRNYGYTF. CDR3 nucleotides: TGTGCCAGCAGTACTCAGGGGATTGGTAGGAACTATGGCTACACCTTC. The rearrangement links TRBV27 to TRBJ1-2, with D possibly matching TRBD1 (6 bases). Germline V gene data show CDR1 as MNHEY and CDR2 as SMNVEV (reference sequence). The germline V and J ends were trimmed by 5 bases and 2 bases, with 18 bases remaining between them. This CDR3 comprises 16 residues.

The chain has TRBV29-1 and TRBJ2-7, with 8 positions matching TRBD1. CDR1 and CDR2 (germline): SQVTM, ANQGSEA. The ends lost 5 bases at V and 3 bases at J; junction bases unmatched: 9. This CDR3 has 14 amino acids. The chain's CDR3 is CSVSTRDRLYEQYF. The CDR3 bases are TGCAGCGTTTCAACCCGGGACAGGCTCTACGAGCAGTACTTC.

The chain carries TRBV2 and TRBJ1-2, with TRBD1 as a possible D gene (6 bases). Germline loops: CDR1 SNHLY, CDR2 FYNNEI. Trimming removed 5 bases from V and 6 bases from J, with 16 bases in between. The CDR3 has 14 residues. The CDR3 DNA sequence: TGTGCCAGCAGTCTTGGGGGGGGGCCCGATGGCTACACCTTC. Encoded protein: CASSLGGGPDGYTF. Variable domain in full (rest from reference TRBV2 and TRBJ1-2): EPEVTQTPSHQVTQMGQEVILRCVPISNHLYFYWYRQILGQKVEFLVSFYNNEISEKSEIFDDQFSVERPDGSNFTLKIRSTKLEDSAMYFCASSLGGGPDGYTFGSGTRLTVV.

This chain joins TRBV5-1 and TRBJ1-2; D not certain. The CDR3 spans 14 residues. The germline V gene has CDR1 SGHRS and CDR2 YFSETQ. V was trimmed by 4 bases and J by 8 bases, leaving 18 bases between them. CDR3 sequence: CASSLGYGSIGYTF. The DNA for the CDR3 is TGCGCCAGCAGCCTTGGGTACGGCTCAATCGGCTACACCTTC.

This clone was seen just once. The rearrangement links TRBV19 to TRBJ1-5; D is unresolved. Looked up from germline, CDR1 is LNHDA and CDR2 is SQIVND (reference sequence). V was clipped by 5 bases and J by 0 bases, with 2 bases between them. The CDR3 totals 12 residues. The CDR3 reads CASSVSNQPQHF. CDR3 in DNA: TGTGCCAGTAGTGTTAGCAATCAGCCCCAGCATTTT.

The rearrangement links TRBV12-3 or TRBV12-4 to TRBJ2-1; D not resolved. The V gene lost 6 bases and the J gene lost 9 bases, with 15 bases spanning the gap. There are 13 residues in the CDR3. For the CDR3, the DNA is TGTGCCAGCAGGGAAACTTCGGAACGTGAGCAGTTCTTC. This gives the protein CASRETSEREQFF.

This clone appeared once. This chain joins TRBV6-4 and TRBJ2-1, with D unresolved. The V gene's germline CDR1 is MRHNA and CDR2 SNTAGT. The CDR3 has 13 amino acids. V lost 6 bases and J lost 8, with 14 bases in between. In DNA form, the CDR3 reads TGTGCCAGCAGCATCCTCCTACCGGATGAGCAGTTCTTC. This gives the protein CASSILLPDEQFF.

In its sample, this clone was seen once. V is TRBV6-5 and J is TRBJ1-1; D is perhaps TRBD1 (5 bases). The CDR3 extends over 12 amino acids. Germline CDR1 MNHEY, CDR2 SVGAGI. Deletions cut 0 bases from V and 7 bases from J, with 6 bases between. CDR3 region: CASSYSGGEAFF. CDR3 in DNA: TGTGCCAGCAGTTACTCGGGGGGTGAAGCTTTCTTT.

The V gene is TRBV7-9, the J gene TRBJ1-1, with D unresolved. The germline V gene has CDR1 SEHNR and CDR2 FQNEAQ (reference sequence). The CDR3 length is 14 residues. V was trimmed by 4 bases and J by 11 bases, leaving 20 bases between them. Here the CDR3 reads CASSYGPSKKVAFF. The CDR3, as DNA: TGTGCCAGCAGCTACGGACCGAGTAAAAAGGTCGCTTTCTTT.